These T cell receptor beta chains were read from a single sample in a study of cytomegalovirus exposure and HLA in healthy donors. Clones were read by immunoSEQ multiplex PCR, and TCRdb kept only the in-frame ones, dropping some. Of about 140,000 clones in the sample, approximately 71% were seen once. The sample taken for sequencing was PBMCs. These receptors originate from a woman between 45 and 60 years old in good health and CMV-seronegative. Each CDR3 is given with its conserved first and last residue. A D gene is named only where the DNA matches it firmly. Expanded clones get a size class; other rows say once, few or many, or leave the size out.

D gene	clone size	J gene	V gene	CDR3 protein	CDR3 DNA
TRBD2	few	TRBJ2-3	TRBV12-5	CASGLVRGTSGGGSTDTQYF	TGTGCTAGTGGTTTGGTACGGGGGACTAGCGGGGGGGGGTCCACAGATACGCAGTATTTT
TRBD1	.	TRBJ2-7	TRBV6-5	CASSSGTGPYEQYF	TGTGCCAGCAGTTCCGGGACAGGGCCCTACGAGCAGTACTTC
.	.	TRBJ1-1	TRBV7-9	CSSELGSTEAFF	TGTTCCAGCGAGCTAGGGAGCACTGAAGCTTTCTTT
.	few	TRBJ2-3	TRBV5-1	CASSFLRAYTDTQYF	TGCGCCAGCAGCTTCCTCAGGGCTTACACAGATACGCAGTATTTT
.	.	TRBJ1-5	TRBV30	CAWSLNGLNQPQHF	TGTGCCTGGAGTTTAAACGGGTTAAATCAGCCCCAGCATTTT
.	.	TRBJ1-2	TRBV15	CATSKGGRNYGYTF	TGTGCCACCAGCAAAGGTGGGCGCAACTATGGCTACACCTTC
.	.	TRBJ1-1	TRBV6-4	CASKQGRGSTEAFF	TGTGCCAGTAAGCAGGGGCGCGGGTCTACTGAAGCTTTCTTT
.	once	TRBJ1-1	TRBV2	CASRRSLNTEAFF	TGTGCCAGCAGGAGGAGTCTGAACACTGAAGCTTTCTTT
.	few	TRBJ1-3	TRBV2	CASSETPSSGNTIYF	TGTGCCAGCAGTGAAACCCCGAGCTCTGGAAACACCATATATTTT
TRBD1	.	TRBJ2-2	TRBV4-2	CASSQGQGDTGELFF	TGTGCCAGCAGCCAAGGACAGGGAGACACCGGGGAGCTGTTTTTT
.	.	TRBJ2-3	TRBV9	CASSVDQGLIDTQYF	TGTGCCAGCAGCGTAGACCAGGGGTTAATAGATACGCAGTATTTT
TRBD1	.	TRBJ1-3	TRBV2	CASTGTARNTIYF	TGTGCCAGCACCGGGACAGCCCGAAACACCATATATTTT
TRBD1	.	TRBJ1-6	TRBV2	CASSLTKGQGSSPLHF	TGTGCCAGCAGTCTAACCAAGGGACAGGGGTCCTCACCCCTCCACTTT
.	.	TRBJ2-7	TRBV29-1	CSGGHLDEQYF	TGCAGCGGCGGACACCTAGACGAGCAGTACTTC
TRBD1	.	TRBJ1-5	TRBV6-5	CASSSVWDRAVQPQHF	TGTGCCAGCAGTTCCGTGTGGGACAGGGCGGTACAGCCCCAGCATTTT
TRBD1	once	TRBJ1-5	TRBV19	CASRDRGNQPQHF	TGTGCCAGCCGGGACAGGGGCAATCAGCCCCAGCATTTT
.	.	TRBJ1-2	TRBV13	CASSLFISGLGYTF	TGTGCCAGCAGCTTATTTATTTCGGGTTTGGGCTACACCTTC
TRBD2	.	TRBJ2-3	TRBV25-1	CASSRLAGDTDTQYF	TGTGCCAGCAGCCGACTAGCGGGGGACACAGATACGCAGTATTTT
TRBD2	.	TRBJ2-2	TRBV5-1	CASSPTSGVNTGELFF	TGCGCCAGCAGCCCCACTAGCGGGGTGAACACCGGGGAGCTGTTTTTT
.	few	TRBJ2-1	TRBV5-4	CASSPWDSGQFF	TGTGCCAGCAGCCCCTGGGACTCAGGGCAGTTCTTC
TRBD1	.	TRBJ2-2	TRBV27	CASSLNTGTGKNTGELFF	TGTGCCAGCAGCCTTAACACCGGGACAGGAAAGAACACCGGGGAGCTGTTTTTT
TRBD2	.	TRBJ2-5	TRBV6-6	CASSRGGGRETQYF	TGTGCCAGCTCCAGGGGCGGGGGGCGGGAGACCCAGTACTTC
TRBD1	.	TRBJ1-6	TRBV29-1	CSVRTGGDSPLHF	TGCAGCGTTCGGACAGGGGGTGATTCACCCCTCCACTTT
TRBD1	once	TRBJ2-7	TRBV7-8	CASCDYGQGIYEQYF	TGTGCCAGCTGCGATTATGGACAGGGGATATACGAGCAGTACTTC
.	few	TRBJ1-5	TRBV7-9	CASSLTGDQPQHF	TGTGCCAGCAGCTTAACGGGGGATCAGCCCCAGCATTTT
.	.	TRBJ1-2	TRBV7-9	CASSQGLFYGYTF	TGTGCCAGCAGCCAAGGACTCTTCTATGGCTACACCTTC
.	few	TRBJ1-1	TRBV30	CAWNRGGRVLLKDTEAFF	TGTGCCTGGAATCGCGGGGGGCGAGTTCTATTGAAGGACACTGAAGCTTTCTTT
TRBD2	.	TRBJ2-1	TRBV4-2	CASSQDLAGGPYEQFF	TGTGCCAGCAGCCAAGACCTAGCGGGGGGGCCCTATGAGCAGTTCTTC
TRBD2	few	TRBJ2-1	TRBV4-2	CASSQVGGRGSYNEQFF	TGTGCCAGCAGCCAAGTGGGGGGGAGGGGCTCCTACAATGAGCAGTTCTTC
.	.	TRBJ2-7	TRBV7-2	CASSLAPSSAEQYF	TGTGCCAGCAGCTTAGCCCCGTCCAGTGCCGAGCAGTACTTC
TRBD2	.	TRBJ2-5	TRBV5-6	CASSLGLAGAGGETQYF	TGTGCCAGCAGCCTCGGACTAGCGGGGGCTGGAGGGGAGACCCAGTACTTC
TRBD2	.	TRBJ2-5	TRBV7-2	CASSSRQRGLQETQYF	TGTGCCAGCAGCTCCCGGCAGCGGGGGCTCCAAGAGACCCAGTACTTC
.	.	TRBJ1-5	TRBV10-2	CASSESGRASNQPQHF	TGCGCCAGCAGTGAGTCTGGCAGGGCGAGCAATCAGCCCCAGCATTTT
TRBD2	.	TRBJ2-1	TRBV9	CASSDSGGADNEQFF	TGTGCCAGCAGCGACAGCGGGGGGGCCGACAATGAGCAGTTCTTC
.	.	TRBJ1-1	TRBV19	CASSIGGATHRAFF	TGTGCCAGTAGTATTGGGGGGGCCACTCACCGTGCTTTCTTT